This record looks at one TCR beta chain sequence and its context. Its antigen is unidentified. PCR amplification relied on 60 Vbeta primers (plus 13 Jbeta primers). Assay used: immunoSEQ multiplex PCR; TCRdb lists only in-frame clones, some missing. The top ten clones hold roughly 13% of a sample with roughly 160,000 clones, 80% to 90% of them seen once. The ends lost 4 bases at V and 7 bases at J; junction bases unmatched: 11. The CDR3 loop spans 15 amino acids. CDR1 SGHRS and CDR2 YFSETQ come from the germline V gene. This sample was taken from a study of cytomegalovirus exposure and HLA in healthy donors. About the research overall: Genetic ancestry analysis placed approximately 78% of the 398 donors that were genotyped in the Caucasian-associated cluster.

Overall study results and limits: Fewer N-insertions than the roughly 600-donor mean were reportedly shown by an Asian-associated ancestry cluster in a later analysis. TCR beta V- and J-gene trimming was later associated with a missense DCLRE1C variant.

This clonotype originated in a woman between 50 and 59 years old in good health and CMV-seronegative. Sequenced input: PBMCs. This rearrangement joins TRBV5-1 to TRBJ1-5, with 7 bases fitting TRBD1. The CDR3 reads CASSLGTAPGQPQHF. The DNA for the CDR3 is TGCGCCAGCAGCCTCGGGACAGCCCCAGGGCAGCCCCAGCATTTT. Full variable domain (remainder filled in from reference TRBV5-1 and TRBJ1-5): KAGVTQTPRYLIKTRGQQVTLSCSPISGHRSVSWYQQTPGQGLQFLFEYFSETQRNKGNFPGRFSGRQFSNSRSEMNVSTLELGDSALYLCASSLGTAPGQPQHFGDGTRLSIL.